Below are 19 T cell receptor beta chains sequenced from a single sample in a study of early T cells in non-severe SARS-CoV-2 infection. TCRdb reprocessed the 5' RACE reads via MiXCR and lists one record per CDR3 protein. The data show about 22,000 distinct CDR3 sequences, about 4% seen once. Sequences were obtained from whole blood. Every receptor here comes from an adult who was a healthcare worker with PCR-confirmed SARS-CoV-2 infection or an uninfected control (not recorded which).

This clonotype was recorded many times. The chain couples TRBV18 to TRBJ1-3, with TRBD1 matching over 7 bases. Trimming at V came to 3 bases and at J to 0 bases, leaving 5 bases not matched to a gene. Germline CDR1 KGHSH, CDR2 LQKENI. This CDR3 spans 16 amino acids. CDR3 loop: CASSPGQLLSGNTIYF. CDR3 nucleotide sequence: TGTGCCAGCTCACCGGGACAGTTGCTCTCTGGAAACACCATATATTTT.

This clonotype was counted many times. J is TRBJ2-3 and V is TRBV11-2; 16 bases map to TRBD2. Germline CDR1 reads SGHAT; CDR2 reads FQNNGV. The CDR3 covers 19 residues. The V and J ends lost 5 bases and 3 bases, in that order; junction bases with no gene match: 11. CDR3 sequence reads: CASSGTSGGASAKTDTQYF. In nucleotides, the CDR3 is TGTGCCAGCAGCGGGACTAGCGGGGGGGCCTCGGCAAAGACAGATACGCAGTATTTT.

This clonotype occurred many times. This rearrangement joins TRBV4-3 to TRBJ2-6, with a tentative D call TRBD2 (7 bases). The CDR3 spans 17 residues. Deletions cut 0 bases from V and 3 bases from J, with 12 bases between. CDR1 and CDR2 from the germline V gene are LGHNA and YSLEER. For the CDR3, the DNA is TGCGCCAGCAGCCAAGATCGGGGGGCCGGTGGGGCCAACGTCCTGACTTTC. Encoded protein: CASSQDRGAGGANVLTF.

This clonotype has at least ten counts. This chain joins TRBV5-5 and TRBJ2-3, with 7 bases aligning to TRBD2. The germline V gene has CDR1 SGHKS and CDR2 YYEKEE (reference sequence). V was pared by 2 bases and J by 4 bases, with 10 bases of the junction left unmatched. The CDR3 consists of 16 residues. This chain's CDR3 is CASSLIVRLAADTQYF. DNA for the CDR3: TGTGCCAGCAGCTTAATCGTTAGACTAGCTGCAGATACGCAGTATTTT.

This clonotype turned up a few times. This chain uses TRBV4-1 with TRBJ2-1, with TRBD2 matching 13 bases. V gave up 3 bases and J gave up 9 bases; unmatched junction bases: 2. This CDR3 has 14 amino acids. Germline V CDR1 and CDR2: MGHRA, YSYEKL. In DNA, the CDR3 is TGCGCCAGCAGCCATACTAGCGGGGGGGGTGAGCAGTTCTTC. It specifies CASSHTSGGGEQFF.

This clonotype was seen many times. The CDR3 sequence is CASSAGSQTNTGELFF. CDR3 DNA sequence: TGTGCCAGCAGCGCTGGCAGCCAGACGAACACCGGGGAGCTGTTTTTT. V and J are TRBV7-6 and TRBJ2-2; D is unclear. Trimming left V 5 bases short and J 0 bases short, with 13 bases between. CDR1 SGHVS and CDR2 FNYEAQ come from the germline V gene. The CDR3 is 16 residues long. Complete variable domain (other parts from reference TRBV7-6 and TRBJ2-2): GAGVSQSPRYKVTKRGQDVALRCDPISGHVSLYWYRQALGQGPEFLTYFNYEAQQDKSGLPNDRFSAERPEGSISTLTIQRTEQRDSAMYRCASSAGSQTNTGELFFGEGSRLTVL.

This clonotype was detected ten times or more. The rearrangement uses TRBV7-9 and TRBJ1-1; TRBD1 agrees at 8 bases. V shed 4 bases and J 11 bases; nucleotides not matched to a gene: 9. The CDR3 runs to 13 residues. Looked up from germline, CDR1 is SEHNR and CDR2 is FQNEAQ (reference sequence). In DNA, the CDR3 is TGTGCCAGCAGCTCCGGACAGGGACGAAGTGCTTTCTTT. This sequence encodes CASSSGQGRSAFF.

This clonotype occurred many times. The chain links TRBV6-5 to TRBJ1-5, with D perhaps TRBD1 (5 bases). Germline CDR1 MNHEY, CDR2 SVGAGI. Trimming took off 6 bases at V and 2 bases at J, with 14 bases between the two ends. The CDR3 consists of 15 residues. The CDR3 loop reads CASRPIDSGNQPQHF. In DNA, the CDR3 is TGTGCCAGCAGACCCATTGACAGTGGCAATCAGCCCCAGCATTTT.

This clonotype was picked up many times. The chain combines TRBV2 with TRBJ2-5; D call uncertain. The V end was cut by 0 bases, the J end by 5 bases, with 4 bases between. The CDR3 runs 12 residues. Germline values: CDR1 SNHLY, CDR2 FYNNEI. CDR3: CASSEASETQYF. The CDR3 DNA reads as TGTGCCAGCAGTGAAGCATCCGAGACCCAGTACTTC.

This clonotype qualifies as medium-sized. The CDR3 nucleotides read TGTGCCAGCAGTCTAGCTTCCGGGGACAACACTGAAGCTTTCTTT. It translates to CASSLASGDNTEAFF. The chain couples TRBV7-9 to TRBJ1-1, with TRBD1 as a possible D gene (5 bases). This CDR3 is 15 amino acids long. CDR1 is SEHNR, CDR2 FQNEAQ, per germline (reference sequence). V shed 6 bases and J shed 2 bases, with 16 bases lying between them.

This clonotype was found many times. The CDR3 DNA sequence: TGTGCCAGCAGTACCTGGGGTCAAATCTCCTACGAGCAGTACTTC. It yields the protein CASSTWGQISYEQYF. V gene TRBV6-2 or TRBV6-3 combines with J gene TRBJ2-7; unclear D gene. The CDR3 extends over 15 amino acids. Germline V gene data show CDR1 as MNHEY and CDR2 as SVGEGT. Trimming left V 5 bases short and J 0 bases short, with 14 bases between.

This clonotype was counted at least ten times. CDR3 residues: CASAQGAPGIQYF. In DNA form, the CDR3 reads TGTGCTAGTGCCCAGGGGGCCCCGGGCATTCAGTACTTC. The rearrangement uses TRBV12-5 and TRBJ2-4, with 8 bases that match TRBD1. Per the germline V gene, CDR1 is LGHNT and CDR2 is FRNRAP. The V segment lost 7 bases and the J segment 9 bases; nucleotides outside the gene matches: 8. The CDR3 is 13 amino acids.

Sample share makes this clonotype medium-sized (0.01 to 0.1%). V usage is TRBV6-2 or TRBV6-3 and J usage is TRBJ1-1; possible D gene TRBD1, 5 bases. Germline V gene lookup returns CDR1 MNHEY and CDR2 SVGEGT. The germline V and J ends were trimmed by 0 bases and 1 base, with 15 bases remaining between them. The CDR3 sequence is 17 residues long. The CDR3 protein is CASSYSEGQGWNTEAFF. The CDR3 nucleotides are TGTGCCAGCAGTTACTCCGAAGGGCAGGGTTGGAACACTGAAGCTTTCTTT.

There are many counts of this clonotype. The chain has TRBV6-1 and TRBJ2-3; TRBD1 matches at 8 bases. Trimming took 7 bases from V and 2 from J; bases not matched to a gene: 5. In germline, CDR1 is MNHNS, CDR2 SASEGT. This CDR3 is 14 amino acids long. The CDR3 loop reads CASTGQADTDTQYF. CDR3 nucleotide sequence: TGTGCCAGCACGGGACAGGCGGACACAGATACGCAGTATTTT.

This clonotype has a count of ten or more. J is TRBJ2-3 and V is TRBV11-2, with D perhaps matching TRBD1 (6 bases). Trimming took off 7 bases at V and 2 bases at J, with 25 bases between the two ends. The CDR3 totals 18 residues. Germline V gene lookup returns CDR1 SGHAT and CDR2 FQNNGV. The CDR3 DNA sequence: TGTGCCAGCAAGGACAGCCCCAAAAGGGGGTGGATCACAGATACGCAGTATTTT. This translates into CASKDSPKRGWITDTQYF.

The rearrangement uses TRBV29-1 and TRBJ2-5; 7 nucleotides line up with TRBD1. The germline V gene encodes CDR1 SQVTM and CDR2 ANQGSEA. V lost 4 bases to trimming and J lost 5 bases; unmatched junction nucleotides: 7. The CDR3 covers 13 residues. The CDR3 protein is CSVALTGQETQYF. DNA for the CDR3: TGCAGCGTTGCCCTGACAGGGCAGGAGACCCAGTACTTC.

This clonotype was seen at least ten times. The chain links TRBV7-2 to TRBJ2-1; 14 nucleotides match TRBD2. From germline, CDR1 is SGHTA and CDR2 FQGNSA. The CDR3 is made up of 16 amino acids. V shed 5 bases, J shed 8 bases, and the junction held 8 bases outside the gene matches. The CDR3 DNA reads TGTGCCAGCAGCACCCGACTAGCGGGGGGGCTTGATGAGCAGTTCTTC. Amino acid sequence: CASSTRLAGGLDEQFF.

This clonotype was seen ten or more times. This chain joins TRBV5-6 and TRBJ2-7; TRBD1 is a possible D gene (5 bases). The CDR3 runs 13 residues. Per germline, CDR1 SGHDT and CDR2 YYEEEE. The V and J ends lost 2 bases and 2 bases respectively, with 8 bases between them. The CDR3 nucleotides read TGTGCCAGCAGCTTTGGGGCCACCTACGAGCAGTACTTC. This gives the protein CASSFGATYEQYF.

In its sample, this clonotype was seen a few times. This chain joins TRBV10-1 and TRBJ1-1; D might be TRBD1 (6 bases). The CDR3 has 17 amino acids. The germline V gene encodes CDR1 WNHNN and CDR2 SYGVQD (reference sequence). V was cut by 0 bases and J by 4 bases, with 18 bases left in between. The CDR3 is CASSESTFSGVSTEAFF. Here the CDR3 DNA reads TGCGCCAGCAGTGAGTCTACATTCTCAGGGGTTTCCACTGAAGCTTTCTTT.